These 16 T cell receptor beta chains came from one sample sequenced in a study of T cell responses to AZD1222 COVID-19 vaccine. Clones were read by immunoSEQ multiplex PCR, and TCRdb kept only the in-frame ones, dropping some. The table shows around 140,000 clones, with 85% to 95% occurring only once. This sample comprised peripheral blood, obtained after recovery from COVID-19. Receptors originate from an adult who had recovered from COVID-19.

V and J are TRBV14 and TRBJ1-2; 7 bases are shared with TRBD1. Germline V gene data show CDR1 as SGHDN and CDR2 as FVKESK. The V and J ends lost 0 bases and 8 bases, in that order; junction bases with no gene match: 9. CDR3 length: 15 residues. CDR3: CASSQEIGRGGGYTF. In nucleotides, the CDR3 is TGTGCCAGCAGCCAAGAGATCGGCAGGGGGGGCGGCTACACCTTC.

The V gene is TRBV4-1, the J gene TRBJ2-1; D call uncertain. Germline CDR1 reads MGHRA; CDR2 reads YSYEKL. This CDR3 has 12 amino acids. V was trimmed by 3 bases and J by 5 bases, leaving 5 bases between them. CDR3 nucleotide sequence: TGCGCCAGCAGCCACCATGACAATGAGCAGTTCTTC. It specifies CASSHHDNEQFF.

CDR3 sequence reads: CASSQLAADTQYF. In nucleotides, the CDR3 is TGTGCCAGCAGCCAGCTAGCGGCAGATACGCAGTATTTT. The genes are TRBV3-1 (or the pseudogene TRBV3-2) and TRBJ2-3; 7 nucleotides agree with TRBD2. CDR1 and CDR2 (germline): LGHDT, YNNKEL (reference sequence). The V and J ends lost 3 bases and 4 bases, in that order; junction bases with no gene match: 1. CDR3 length equals 13 residues.

The chain carries TRBV18 and TRBJ1-2; no firm D call. Per the germline V gene, CDR1 is KGHSH and CDR2 is LQKENI. The CDR3 runs to 14 residues. Trimming left V 3 bases short and J 2 bases short, with 10 bases between. CDR3 in DNA: TGTGCCAGCTCACCCCCCGTACCAAACTATGGCTACACCTTC. The encoded protein is CASSPPVPNYGYTF. Full variable domain (outside the CDR3, taken from reference TRBV18 and TRBJ1-2): NAGVMQNPRHLVRRRGQEARLRCSPMKGHSHVYWYRQLPEEGLKFMVYLQKENIIDESGMPKERFSAEFPKEGPSILRIQQVVRGDSAAYFCASSPPVPNYGYTFGSGTRLTVV.

This chain uses TRBV5-4 with TRBJ2-1; no firm D call. The V and J ends lost 4 bases and 4 bases respectively, with 15 bases between them. The CDR3 sequence is 15 residues long. CDR1 and CDR2 (germline): SGHNT, YYREEE (reference sequence). The CDR3 protein is CASSQKEKQYNEQFF. The DNA for the CDR3 is TGTGCCAGCAGCCAGAAAGAAAAACAATACAATGAGCAGTTCTTC.

This chain uses TRBV19 with TRBJ1-1; the D gene is possibly TRBD1 (5 bases). CDR3 length equals 14 residues. Germline assignment: CDR1 LNHDA and CDR2 SQIVND (reference sequence). V dropped 6 bases and J dropped 3 bases, with 14 bases sitting between them. The CDR3 is CASRGPRRDTEAFF. The CDR3 nucleotides are TGTGCCAGTAGGGGGCCAAGAAGGGACACTGAAGCTTTCTTT.

This rearrangement joins TRBV2 to TRBJ2-7, with 7 nucleotides matching TRBD1. Germline trimming cut 5 bases from V and 2 bases from J; bases unmatched to any gene: 12. In germline, CDR1 is SNHLY, CDR2 FYNNEI. The CDR3 consists of 16 residues. The CDR3 loop reads CASSRDSLTRTYEQYF. As DNA, the CDR3 is TGTGCCAGCAGTCGGGACAGCCTAACCCGCACCTACGAGCAGTACTTC.

J is TRBJ2-3 and V is TRBV2; 9 bases map to TRBD2. With 2 bases clipped from V and 2 bases from J, the junction kept 14 bases outside the gene matches. In germline, CDR1 is SNHLY, CDR2 FYNNEI. CDR3 length equals 19 residues. CDR3 DNA sequence: TGTGCCAGCAGTGAATACGGTAGGGTAGCGGGAGAGATCACAGATACGCAGTATTTT. Its protein is CASSEYGRVAGEITDTQYF.

In its sample, this clone was seen a few times. This chain joins TRBV24-1 and TRBJ2-5; D is unresolved. This CDR3 region has 15 residues. Trimming took off 0 bases at V and 7 bases at J, with 14 bases between the two ends. Germline lookup yields CDR1 KGHDR and CDR2 SFDVKD. CDR3 region: CATSDLSSPSGTQYF. The CDR3 coding sequence is TGTGCCACCAGTGATTTGAGTAGTCCCTCAGGGACCCAGTACTTC.

The CDR3 spells CASRGEAQPQHF. The CDR3 DNA sequence: TGTGCCAGTAGAGGGGAGGCGCAGCCCCAGCATTTT. This sequence joins TRBV19 and TRBJ1-5, with a possible D match to TRBD1 (5 bases). CDR3 length: 12 amino acids. Germline values: CDR1 LNHDA, CDR2 SQIVND (reference sequence). V was clipped by 6 bases and J by 7 bases, with 10 bases between them.

The V and J genes are TRBV24-1 and TRBJ2-5; D is ambiguous. CDR3 size: 13 residues. Looked up from germline, CDR1 is KGHDR and CDR2 is SFDVKD. V dropped 4 bases and J dropped 3 bases, with 8 bases sitting between them. The DNA of the CDR3 is TGTGCCACCAGTGAGGGCAGGAAAGAGACCCAGTACTTC. Protein product: CATSEGRKETQYF.

This clone was observed once. The chain carries TRBV4-1 and TRBJ2-5; tentatively, D is TRBD2 (5 bases). Per the germline V gene, CDR1 is MGHRA and CDR2 is YSYEKL. There are 15 residues in the CDR3. V shed 0 bases and J shed 3 bases, with 11 bases lying between them. Written as DNA, the CDR3 is TGCGCCAGCAGCCAAGATCTGGACTCGAAAGAGACCCAGTACTTC. Translation gives CASSQDLDSKETQYF.

The V gene is TRBV19, the J gene TRBJ1-2, with a weak D call TRBD1 (6 bases). From germline, CDR1 is LNHDA and CDR2 SQIVND (reference sequence). V lost 3 bases, J lost 4 bases, and 15 bases lay in between. The CDR3 length is 15 residues. The CDR3 here is CASSILLQGRYGYTF. The CDR3 DNA sequence: TGTGCCAGTAGTATTCTTCTCCAGGGGCGCTATGGCTACACCTTC.

The chain links TRBV19 to TRBJ2-7; perhaps TRBD2 as D (6 bases). This CDR3 comprises 15 residues. Germline V CDR1 and CDR2: LNHDA, SQIVND (reference sequence). V lost 5 bases and J lost 1, with 15 bases in between. CDR3 sequence (DNA): TGTGCCAGTAGTGTCGGCGGGGTGGGATCCTACGAGCAGTACTTC. Protein product: CASSVGGVGSYEQYF.

V and J are TRBV6-5 and TRBJ1-1, with 7 bases identical to TRBD1. V gave up 8 bases and J gave up 10 bases; unmatched junction bases: 13. Germline V gives CDR1 MNHEY, CDR2 SVGAGI. The CDR3 runs to 13 residues. The CDR3 spells CASVATTGARAFF. The CDR3 DNA follows: TGTGCCAGCGTGGCAACTACAGGGGCTCGAGCTTTCTTT.

The gene calls are TRBV5-1 and TRBJ2-3; maybe TRBD1 (6 bases). Germline assignment: CDR1 SGHRS and CDR2 YFSETQ. Between the trimmed V and J ends, which lost 4 bases and 2 bases, there was a span of 11 bases. This CDR3 spans 14 amino acids. DNA for the CDR3: TGCGCCAGCAGCCGGACAGCTTCCACAGATACGCAGTATTTT. Its protein product is CASSRTASTDTQYF. The whole variable domain, remainder taken from reference TRBV5-1 and TRBJ2-3, is KAGVTQTPRYLIKTRGQQVTLSCSPISGHRSVSWYQQTPGQGLQFLFEYFSETQRNKGNFPGRFSGRQFSNSRSEMNVSTLELGDSALYLCASSRTASTDTQYFGPGTRLTVL.